This is a list of T cell receptor beta chains from one sample in a study of blood T cell repertoires in COVID-19. Clones were sequenced by immunoSEQ multiplex PCR, and TCRdb holds only the in-frame ones, with some missing. The table records 140,000 to 150,000 clones, about 87% of them present only once. Sequencing used peripheral blood. Every receptor here comes from a human donor in a cohort sampled during active COVID-19. Both conserved end residues are part of each CDR3. A D gene is named only where the DNA matches it firmly.

.,TRBV2,13,TRBJ2-1,CASSQSSYNEQFF
.,TRBV7-2,15,TRBJ1-2,CASSFRGDSRVRYTF
.,TRBV12-3/TRBV12-4,13,TRBJ1-1,CASSWTANTEAFF
TRBD1,TRBV2,17,TRBJ2-4,CASSEERTGLAKNIQYF
.,TRBV14,16,TRBJ1-1,CASSQVWWRGNTEAFF
TRBD1,TRBV19,17,TRBJ2-3,CASSFPQGASSTDTQYF
.,TRBV9,15,TRBJ2-5,CASSRLVNPLETQYF
.,TRBV24-1,12,TRBJ2-5,CATSDRTETQYF
.,TRBV7-6,15,TRBJ2-5,CASSSNRASPETQYF
.,TRBV11-3,13,TRBJ2-7,CASSTTLSYEQYF
.,TRBV19,17,TRBJ2-1,CASSSPRRNRERNEQFF
TRBD2,TRBV29-1,14,TRBJ2-3,CSALTSGRGDTQYF
TRBD1,TRBV4-3,18,TRBJ1-5,CASSQSLTDRGFNQPQHF
TRBD1,TRBV28,15,TRBJ1-2,CASSPPRGVSYGYTF
TRBD1,TRBV11-3,14,TRBJ1-6,CASSQGTGNSPLHF
TRBD2,TRBV4-3,17,TRBJ2-1,CASSQGLAGGSYNEQFF
.,TRBV30,16,TRBJ1-1,CALGSGKGPYGTEAFF
.,TRBV19,11,TRBJ1-1,CASRYSGEAFF
TRBD1,TRBV19,14,TRBJ1-2,CASRTGGLGRGYTF
.,TRBV6-5,15,TRBJ2-2,CASSYYRGSAGELFF
TRBD2,TRBV6-5,15,TRBJ2-3,CASSHVAGVTDTQYF
.,TRBV2,13,TRBJ1-5,CASSGRGNQPQHF
.,TRBV14,15,TRBJ2-3,CASSPSQGFTDTQYF
.,TRBV10-3,12,TRBJ1-2,CAISDSNYGYTF
TRBD1,TRBV5-1,14,TRBJ1-5,CAPGTGTFNQPQHF
TRBD1,TRBV7-3,16,TRBJ2-1,CASSLTGTVHYNEQFF
.,TRBV7-9,16,TRBJ2-3,CASSLAGGTITDTQYF
.,TRBV7-9,15,TRBJ2-2,CASSLRRADTGELFF
.,TRBV6-6,15,TRBJ2-7,CASTKGGLAVDEQYF
.,TRBV4-3,16,TRBJ1-2,CASSQDPAGANYGYTF
TRBD1,TRBV11-3,14,TRBJ2-1,CASRGQGRFDEQFF
TRBD1,TRBV7-9,16,TRBJ2-5,CASSPGTGSTQETQYF
.,TRBV30,14,TRBJ2-2,CAWSTLVNTGELFF
.,TRBV4-3,15,TRBJ1-3,CASSHTGAYGNTIYF
.,TRBV5-1,13,TRBJ1-1,CASSLARETEAFF
.,TRBV10-3,15,TRBJ2-1,CAISSRDTSGDEQFF
TRBD2,TRBV5-1,15,TRBJ2-1,CASSPLRGGLNEQFF
TRBD2,TRBV30,14,TRBJ2-3,CAWTHGRLADTQYF
TRBD1,TRBV7-2,15,TRBJ1-2,CASSPGQGPNYGYTF
.,TRBV20-1,10,TRBJ2-3,CSARSALQYF
.,TRBV9,13,TRBJ2-1,CASSVGDSREQFF
TRBD2,TRBV3-1/TRBV3-2,20,TRBJ2-1,CASSQRFVGPSGRAKYEQFF
TRBD1,TRBV2,14,TRBJ2-3,CASSRDRALDTQYF
TRBD2,TRBV24-1,16,TRBJ2-3,CATSDLGLAGVVTQYF
.,TRBV9,13,TRBJ1-5,CASSVAGGEPQHF
.,TRBV29-1,13,TRBJ2-4,CSVLTGSRVIQYF
TRBD2,TRBV5-4,17,TRBJ2-1,CASSPGTSGGSAYEQFF
TRBD1,TRBV4-2,15,TRBJ1-2,CASSQARTGNYGYTF
.,TRBV7-2,14,TRBJ1-5,CASSLVGAQSPLDF
.,TRBV2,13,TRBJ2-1,CASIGRVNNEQFF